A selection of T cell receptor beta chains follows, all from one sample in a study of chemoradiotherapy in HPV16-positive cancers. Generated by immunoSEQ multiplex PCR, the TCRdb table keeps only in-frame clones and is missing some. Here the sample spans about 4,000 clones, roughly 80% being singletons. Material: tumor tissue, obtained from a patient who underwent chemoradiotherapy. The receptor source for this set is a human donor with HPV-associated anogenital cancer. The CDR3 runs from the conserved cysteine through the conserved F or W. The D gene is left open where the match is weak. Not all rows give a size; the values are once, few, many and, for expanded clones, a class.

V: TRBV6-5
length: 14
D: NA
J: TRBJ2-1
size: NA
DNA: TGTGCCAGCAGTTACGGCGGGGAGTACAATGAGCAGTTCTTC
CDR3: CASSYGGEYNEQFF

V: TRBV5-1
length: 14
D: TRBD2
J: TRBJ2-5
size: NA
DNA: TGCGCCAGCAGCCCGGGACTAGCGGTAGAGACCCAGTACTTC
CDR3: CASSPGLAVETQYF

V: TRBV15
length: 15
D: NA
J: TRBJ1-1
size: NA
DNA: TGTGCCACCAGCAGGGCAAGTTCCATGAACACTGAAGCTTTCTTT
CDR3: CATSRASSMNTEAFF

V: TRBV7-2
length: 16
D: NA
J: TRBJ2-5
size: NA
DNA: TGTGCCAGCAGCTTATCGAATCGGTGGGGACAAGAGACCCAGTACTTC
CDR3: CASSLSNRWGQETQYF

V: TRBV19
length: 15
D: TRBD2
J: TRBJ2-1
size: NA
DNA: TGTGCCAGTAGATCCGGGACTAGCGATAACAATGAGCAGTTCTTC
CDR3: CASRSGTSDNNEQFF

V: TRBV13
length: 12
D: NA
J: TRBJ1-4
size: NA
DNA: TGTGCCAGCAGCACCCGACGAGAAAAACTGTTTTTT
CDR3: CASSTRREKLFF

V: TRBV5-1
length: 15
D: TRBD2
J: TRBJ2-7
size: large
DNA: TGCGCCAGCAGCTTGGAAGCGGGAGGACTTTACGAGCAGTACTTC
CDR3: CASSLEAGGLYEQYF

V: TRBV18
length: 14
D: TRBD1
J: TRBJ2-7
size: once
DNA: TGTGCCAGCTCACGGGACAGTGTTTCCTACGAGCAGTACTTC
CDR3: CASSRDSVSYEQYF

V: TRBV4-1
length: 20
D: TRBD2
J: TRBJ2-5
size: once
DNA: TGCGCCAGCAGCCAAGGCCTCGGGGGACTAGCGGCACTCTACCCGGAGACCCAGTACTTC
CDR3: CASSQGLGGLAALYPETQYF

V: TRBV5-1
length: 17
D: NA
J: TRBJ2-3
size: NA
DNA: TGCGCCAGCAGGATCGACCCCCAAGGGTCTGGCACAGATACGCAGTATTTT
CDR3: CASRIDPQGSGTDTQYF

V: TRBV11-2
length: 13
D: NA
J: TRBJ2-7
size: NA
DNA: TGTGCCAGCACTGGTCTGCGTGTCTACGAGCAGTACTTC
CDR3: CASTGLRVYEQYF

V: TRBV7-9
length: 15
D: TRBD1
J: TRBJ1-4
size: NA
DNA: TGTGCCAGCAGCCCCCGACAGGGGGCGAATGAAAAACTGTTTTTT
CDR3: CASSPRQGANEKLFF

V: TRBV2
length: 15
D: TRBD2
J: TRBJ2-5
size: NA
DNA: TGTGCCAGCAGTGAACTAGCGGGGGGGCATGGGACCCAGTACTTC
CDR3: CASSELAGGHGTQYF

V: TRBV5-1
length: 17
D: NA
J: TRBJ2-1
size: NA
DNA: TGCGCCAGCAGCCAACCGTCCGATACGCTCGACTACAATGAGCAGTTCTTC
CDR3: CASSQPSDTLDYNEQFF

V: TRBV5-1
length: 14
D: NA
J: TRBJ2-3
size: once
DNA: TGCGCCAGCAGCTTGGCCTCAGGGACAGATACGCAGTATTTT
CDR3: CASSLASGTDTQYF

V: TRBV10-3
length: 14
D: NA
J: TRBJ1-6
size: NA
DNA: TGTGCCATCAGTGTCCAGGGGCGAAATTCACCCCTCCACTTT
CDR3: CAISVQGRNSPLHF

V: TRBV5-1
length: 15
D: NA
J: TRBJ1-4
size: once
DNA: TGCGCCAGCAGCTTGGCGCGGGCAACTAATGAAAAACTGTTTTTT
CDR3: CASSLARATNEKLFF

V: TRBV5-1
length: 15
D: NA
J: TRBJ2-5
size: few
DNA: TGCGCCAGCAGCTTGATTACCGGGAGCATAGAGACCCAGTACTTC
CDR3: CASSLITGSIETQYF

V: TRBV5-6
length: 15
D: NA
J: TRBJ1-2
size: NA
DNA: TGTGCCAGCAGCTTGGATAGTACCGGGGGCTATGGCTACACCTTC
CDR3: CASSLDSTGGYGYTF

V: TRBV29-1
length: 13
D: NA
J: TRBJ1-1
size: once
DNA: TGCAGCGTTGATGGTGGGGCATGGACTGAAGCTTTCTTT
CDR3: CSVDGGAWTEAFF

V: TRBV10-3
length: 15
D: TRBD1
J: TRBJ2-7
size: NA
DNA: TGTGCCATCAGAGATTGGGACAGGGGCGATACCGAGCAGTACTTC
CDR3: CAIRDWDRGDTEQYF

V: TRBV19
length: 15
D: NA
J: TRBJ1-3
size: NA
DNA: TGTGCCAGTAGTGACCTACAGGGCTCTGGAAACACCATATATTTT
CDR3: CASSDLQGSGNTIYF

V: TRBV7-6
length: 15
D: NA
J: TRBJ2-7
size: NA
DNA: TGTGCCAGCAGCTTAGCGGTAGCGGCTACCTACGAGCAGTACTTC
CDR3: CASSLAVAATYEQYF

V: TRBV15
length: 15
D: TRBD2
J: TRBJ2-3
size: few
DNA: TGTGCCACCAGCAGAGATAGCGGGGGATCAGATACGCAGTATTTT
CDR3: CATSRDSGGSDTQYF

V: TRBV6-4
length: 16
D: NA
J: TRBJ1-5
size: NA
DNA: TGTGCCAACCGTCTACCTTGGACAGATAGCAATCAGCCCCAGCATTTT
CDR3: CANRLPWTDSNQPQHF

V: TRBV27
length: 16
D: TRBD1
J: TRBJ2-4
size: NA
DNA: TGTGCCAGCAGTTTATATGGACAGGGTGGGGGAAACATTCAGTACTTC
CDR3: CASSLYGQGGGNIQYF

V: TRBV7-9
length: 13
D: NA
J: TRBJ2-1
size: NA
DNA: TGTGCCAGCAGCGTGGACAGCTGGAATGAGCAGTTCTTC
CDR3: CASSVDSWNEQFF

V: TRBV5-6
length: 12
D: NA
J: TRBJ1-2
size: NA
DNA: TGTGCCAGCAGCTCCGGGGTTTATGGCTACACCTTC
CDR3: CASSSGVYGYTF

V: TRBV19
length: 15
D: TRBD1
J: TRBJ2-5
size: NA
DNA: TGTGCCAGTATCCTAGTGACGACAGGGCGAGAGACCCAGTACTTC
CDR3: CASILVTTGRETQYF

V: TRBV7-2
length: 17
D: NA
J: TRBJ2-3
size: NA
DNA: TGTGCCAGCAGTTACAGACCGGGATGGTGGGCCACAGATACGCAGTATTTT
CDR3: CASSYRPGWWATDTQYF

V: TRBV6-1
length: 15
D: TRBD1
J: TRBJ1-6
size: NA
DNA: TGTGCCAGTACCCGGGACAGCTCCTATAATTCACCCCTCCACTTT
CDR3: CASTRDSSYNSPLHF

V: TRBV7-9
length: 14
D: TRBD1
J: TRBJ2-5
size: NA
DNA: TGTGCCAGCAGTTCAGGACAGGCGCAAGAGACCCAGTACTTC
CDR3: CASSSGQAQETQYF

V: TRBV7-9
length: 18
D: NA
J: TRBJ2-2
size: NA
DNA: TGTGCCAGCAGCAACAGTGTATCAGGGACCGCGAACACCGGGGAGCTGTTTTTT
CDR3: CASSNSVSGTANTGELFF

V: TRBV5-6
length: 14
D: NA
J: TRBJ2-5
size: NA
DNA: TGTGCCAGCAGCTTGGGGGGCGGGGTAGAGACCCAGTACTTC
CDR3: CASSLGGGVETQYF

V: TRBV15
length: 15
D: NA
J: TRBJ1-1
size: NA
DNA: TGTGCCACCAGCAAGGCCAGGGGAATGAACACTGAAGCTTTCTTT
CDR3: CATSKARGMNTEAFF

V: TRBV7-8
length: 16
D: TRBD1
J: TRBJ1-2
size: NA
DNA: TGTGCCAGCAGTCTTCGTGGACAGGAGATCAACTATGGCTACACCTTC
CDR3: CASSLRGQEINYGYTF

V: TRBV9
length: 14
D: TRBD2
J: TRBJ2-3
size: NA
DNA: TGTGCCAGCAGCGTAGCAGCGGGGGAATATACGCAGTATTTT
CDR3: CASSVAAGEYTQYF

V: TRBV29-1
length: 13
D: NA
J: TRBJ1-4
size: NA
DNA: TGCAGCGTTGGGGCAAGAGCTAATGAAAAACTGTTTTTT
CDR3: CSVGARANEKLFF

V: TRBV7-8
length: 14
D: NA
J: TRBJ1-1
size: NA
DNA: TGTGCCAGCAGCGAAAGGGAAGGGAACACTGAAGCTTTCTTT
CDR3: CASSEREGNTEAFF

V: TRBV18
length: 13
D: NA
J: TRBJ2-3
size: NA
DNA: TGTGCCAGCTCACCAGTAGTGTCAGATACGCAGTATTTT
CDR3: CASSPVVSDTQYF